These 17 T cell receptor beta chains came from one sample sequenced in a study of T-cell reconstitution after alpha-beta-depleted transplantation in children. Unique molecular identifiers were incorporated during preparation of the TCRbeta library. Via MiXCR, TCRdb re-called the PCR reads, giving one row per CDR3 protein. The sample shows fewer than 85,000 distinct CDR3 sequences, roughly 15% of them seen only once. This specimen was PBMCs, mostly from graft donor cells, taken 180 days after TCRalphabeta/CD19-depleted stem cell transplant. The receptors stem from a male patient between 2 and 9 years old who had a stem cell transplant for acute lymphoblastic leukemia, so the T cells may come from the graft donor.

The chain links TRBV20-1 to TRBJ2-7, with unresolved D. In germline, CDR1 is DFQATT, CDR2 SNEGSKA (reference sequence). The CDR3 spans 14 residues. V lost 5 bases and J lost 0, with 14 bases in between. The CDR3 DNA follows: TGCAGTGCTCTACAACCGGGCCCCTCCTACGAGCAGTACTTC. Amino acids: CSALQPGPSYEQYF.

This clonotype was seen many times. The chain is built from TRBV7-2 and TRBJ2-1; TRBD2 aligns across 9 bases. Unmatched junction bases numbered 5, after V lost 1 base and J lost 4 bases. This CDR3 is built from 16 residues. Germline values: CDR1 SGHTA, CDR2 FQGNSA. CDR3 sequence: CASSLEPAGGYNEQFF. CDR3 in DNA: TGTGCCAGCAGCTTAGAACCAGCGGGGGGTTACAATGAGCAGTTCTTC.

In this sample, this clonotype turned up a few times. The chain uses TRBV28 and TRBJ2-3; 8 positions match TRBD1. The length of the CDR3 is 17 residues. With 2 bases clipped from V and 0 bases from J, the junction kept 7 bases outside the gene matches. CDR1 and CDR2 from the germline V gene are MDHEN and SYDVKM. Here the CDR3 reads CASSLRTGYMSTDTQYF. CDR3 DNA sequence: TGTGCCAGCAGTTTACGGACAGGGTATATGAGCACAGATACGCAGTATTTT.

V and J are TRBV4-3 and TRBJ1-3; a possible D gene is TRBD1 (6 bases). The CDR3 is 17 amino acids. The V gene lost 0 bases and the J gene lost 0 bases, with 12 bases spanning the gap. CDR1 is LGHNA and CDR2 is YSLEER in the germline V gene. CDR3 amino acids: CASSQDPGAYSGNTIYF. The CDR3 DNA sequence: TGCGCCAGCAGCCAAGATCCGGGGGCATACTCTGGAAACACCATATATTTT.

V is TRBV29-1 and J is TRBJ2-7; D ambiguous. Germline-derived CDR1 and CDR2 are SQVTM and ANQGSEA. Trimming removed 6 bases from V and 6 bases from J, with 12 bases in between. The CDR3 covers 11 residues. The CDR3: CSVRPPLEQYF. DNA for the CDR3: TGCAGCGTACGGCCGCCTCTCGAGCAGTACTTC.

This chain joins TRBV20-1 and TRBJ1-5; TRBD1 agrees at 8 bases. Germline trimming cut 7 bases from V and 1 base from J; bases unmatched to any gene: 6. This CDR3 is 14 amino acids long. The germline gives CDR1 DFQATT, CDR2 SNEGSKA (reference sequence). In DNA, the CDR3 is TGCAGTGTTTTGGACAGGGCGAGCAATCAGCCCCAGCATTTT. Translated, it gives CSVLDRASNQPQHF.

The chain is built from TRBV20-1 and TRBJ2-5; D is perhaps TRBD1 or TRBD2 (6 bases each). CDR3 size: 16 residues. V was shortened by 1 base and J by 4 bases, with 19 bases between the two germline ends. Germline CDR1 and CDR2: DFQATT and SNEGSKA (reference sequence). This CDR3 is CSARVGGRYNLETQYF. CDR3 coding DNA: TGCAGTGCTAGAGTCGGGGGCAGATATAATCTAGAGACCCAGTACTTC.

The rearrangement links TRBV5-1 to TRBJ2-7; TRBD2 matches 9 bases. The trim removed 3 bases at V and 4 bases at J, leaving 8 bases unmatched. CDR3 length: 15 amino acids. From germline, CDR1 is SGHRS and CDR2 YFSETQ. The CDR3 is CASSWGREGQYEQYF. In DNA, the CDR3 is TGCGCCAGCAGCTGGGGGCGGGAGGGCCAATACGAGCAGTACTTC. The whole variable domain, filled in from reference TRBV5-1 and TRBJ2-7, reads KAGVTQTPRYLIKTRGQQVTLSCSPISGHRSVSWYQQTPGQGLQFLFEYFSETQRNKGNFPGRFSGRQFSNSRSEMNVSTLELGDSALYLCASSWGREGQYEQYFGPGTRLTVT.

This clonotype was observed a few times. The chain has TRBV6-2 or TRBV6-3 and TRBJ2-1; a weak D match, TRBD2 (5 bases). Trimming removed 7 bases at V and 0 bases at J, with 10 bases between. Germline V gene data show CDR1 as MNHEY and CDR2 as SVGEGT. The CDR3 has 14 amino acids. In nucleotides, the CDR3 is TGTGCCAGCATCGACGGACTCTCCTACAATGAGCAGTTCTTC. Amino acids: CASIDGLSYNEQFF.

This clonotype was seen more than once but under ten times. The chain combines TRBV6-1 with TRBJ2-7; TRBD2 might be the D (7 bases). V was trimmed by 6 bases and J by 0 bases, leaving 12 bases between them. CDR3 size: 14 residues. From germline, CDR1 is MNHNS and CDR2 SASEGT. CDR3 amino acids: CASRRGGSSYEQYF. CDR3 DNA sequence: TGTGCCAGCAGGAGGGGGGGGAGCTCCTACGAGCAGTACTTC.

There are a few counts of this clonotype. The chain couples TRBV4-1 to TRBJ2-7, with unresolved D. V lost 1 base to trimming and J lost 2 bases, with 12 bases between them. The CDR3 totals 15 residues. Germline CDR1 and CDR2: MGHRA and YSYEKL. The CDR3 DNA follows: TGCGCCAGCAGCCAAGGGGGTCCGGGCACCTACGAGCAGTACTTC. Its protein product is CASSQGGPGTYEQYF.

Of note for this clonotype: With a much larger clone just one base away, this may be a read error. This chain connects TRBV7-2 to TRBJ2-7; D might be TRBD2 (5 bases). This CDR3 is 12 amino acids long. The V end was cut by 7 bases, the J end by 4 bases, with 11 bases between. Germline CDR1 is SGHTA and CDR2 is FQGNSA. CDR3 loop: CASTYRGYEQYF. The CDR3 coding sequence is TGTGCCAGCACCTATCGGGGTTACGAGCAGTACTTC.

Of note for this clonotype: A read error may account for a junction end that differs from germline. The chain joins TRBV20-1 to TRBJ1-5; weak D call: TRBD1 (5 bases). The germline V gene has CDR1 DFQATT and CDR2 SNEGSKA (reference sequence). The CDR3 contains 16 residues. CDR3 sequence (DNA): TGCTGTGCTTTGGGACCGAGTGGGGTTAGCAATCAGCCCCAGCATTTT. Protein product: CCALGPSGVSNQPQHF.

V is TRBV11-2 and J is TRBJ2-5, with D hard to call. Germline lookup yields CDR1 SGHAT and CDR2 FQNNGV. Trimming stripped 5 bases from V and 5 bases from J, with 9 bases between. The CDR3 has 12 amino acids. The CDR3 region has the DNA TGTGCCAGCAGCCCTATGAGGGAGACCCAGTACTTC. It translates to CASSPMRETQYF.

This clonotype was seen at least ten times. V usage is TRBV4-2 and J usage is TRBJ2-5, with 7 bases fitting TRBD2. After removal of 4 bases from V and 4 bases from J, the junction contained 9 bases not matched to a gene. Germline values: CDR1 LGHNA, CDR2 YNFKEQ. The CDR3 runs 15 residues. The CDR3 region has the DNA TGTGCCAGCAGCCGCCGGGGGGTGGGGGGAGAGACCCAGTACTTC. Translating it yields CASSRRGVGGETQYF.

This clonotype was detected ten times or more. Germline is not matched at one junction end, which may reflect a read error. CDR3 DNA: TGTGCCAGCACTTTAGGGGGGACAGGGAGTCAGCCCCAGCATTTT. Translation: CASTLGGTGSQPQHF. The J gene is TRBJ1-5, the V gene TRBV12-3 or TRBV12-4; 9 bases are shared with TRBD1. The CDR3 is 15 residues long.

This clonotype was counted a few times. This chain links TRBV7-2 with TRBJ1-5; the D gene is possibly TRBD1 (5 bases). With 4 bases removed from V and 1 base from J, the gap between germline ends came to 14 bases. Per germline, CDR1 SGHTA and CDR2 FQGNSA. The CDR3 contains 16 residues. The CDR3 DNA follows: TGTGCCAGCAGCTCTAGGGGCCCTGGGAGCAATCAGCCCCAGCATTTT. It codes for CASSSRGPGSNQPQHF.